Each of the 14 T cell receptor beta chains below was sequenced from the same sample in a study of T cell responses to AZD1222 COVID-19 vaccine. Profiled with immunoSEQ multiplex PCR; TCRdb holds only in-frame clones, not every one. The sample holds 100,000 to 120,000 clones, about 85% seen once. The sample consisted of peripheral blood, taken on day 0 of AZD1222 vaccination. These receptors came from an adult in good health.

The rearrangement uses TRBV11-2 and TRBJ2-2, with no clear D. Trimming took 1 base from V and 5 from J, leaving 2 bases between them. Germline assignment: CDR1 SGHAT and CDR2 FQNNGV. This CDR3 contains 12 residues. CDR3 sequence reads: CASSLGTGELFF. Written as DNA, the CDR3 is TGTGCCAGCAGCTTAGGGACCGGGGAGCTGTTTTTT.

In its sample, this clone ranks as medium-sized (0.01 to 0.1%). The J gene is TRBJ1-4, the V gene TRBV11-3, with TRBD1 matching over 12 bases. CDR3 length: 18 amino acids. Looked up from germline, CDR1 is SGHNT and CDR2 is YENEEA. V trimming: 5 bases; J trimming: 2 bases; junction bases outside the gene matches: 9. CDR3 region: CASSPRGDRGPTNEKLFF. CDR3 in DNA: TGTGCCAGCAGCCCGAGGGGGGACAGGGGGCCCACTAATGAAAAACTGTTTTTT.

This chain connects TRBV4-1 to TRBJ1-2; a weak D match, TRBD1 (5 bases). Germline V gene lookup returns CDR1 MGHRA and CDR2 YSYEKL. V was clipped by 4 bases and J by 2 bases, with 14 bases between them. The CDR3 covers 15 residues. In DNA, the CDR3 is TGCGCCAGCAGCCCAGAGGCAGGGCTGAACTATGGCTACACCTTC. This codes for CASSPEAGLNYGYTF.

The chain carries TRBV5-1 and TRBJ2-1; tentative D call: TRBD1 (6 bases). The CDR3 totals 17 residues. Trimming took off 7 bases at V and 12 bases at J, with 32 bases between the two ends. The germline V gene encodes CDR1 SGHRS and CDR2 YFSETQ. The CDR3 sequence: CASQWSTTVKGQVGQFF. CDR3 nucleotide sequence: TGCGCCAGCCAGTGGTCGACCACCGTGAAGGGACAAGTTGGGCAGTTCTTC.

J is TRBJ2-1 and V is TRBV7-7; possibly TRBD1 for D (5 bases). This CDR3 has 13 amino acids. Germline loops: CDR1 SSHAT, CDR2 FNYEAQ (reference sequence). The V gene lost 3 bases and the J gene lost 8 bases, with 11 bases spanning the gap. This CDR3 reads CASSFGWGHEQFF. In DNA, the CDR3 is TGTGCCAGCAGCTTTGGTTGGGGCCATGAGCAGTTCTTC.

V usage is TRBV5-1 and J usage is TRBJ1-4; D is perhaps TRBD1 (6 bases). V was trimmed by 4 bases and J by 0 bases, leaving 10 bases between them. This CDR3 is 15 amino acids long. Germline V gene sequence: CDR1 SGHRS, CDR2 YFSETQ. The CDR3 sequence is CASSPGAPTNEKLFF. DNA for the CDR3: TGCGCCAGCAGCCCGGGGGCCCCAACTAATGAAAAACTGTTTTTT.

The J gene is TRBJ1-1, the V gene TRBV7-9, with D unclear. Trimming shortened V by 2 bases and J by 3 bases, and 13 bases separated the two germline ends. This CDR3 has 15 amino acids. Germline loops: CDR1 SEHNR, CDR2 FQNEAQ (reference sequence). The CDR3 nucleotides read TGTGCCAGCAGCTTACGAGGGAGGGAGTACACTGAAGCTTTCTTT. It yields the protein CASSLRGREYTEAFF.

The chain combines TRBV19 with TRBJ1-1; 7 nucleotides agree with TRBD1. Trimming at V came to 4 bases and at J to 4 bases, leaving 6 bases not matched to a gene. The CDR3 loop spans 14 amino acids. Germline V gene data show CDR1 as LNHDA and CDR2 as SQIVND (reference sequence). CDR3 protein: CASSKDRDRTEAFF. CDR3 coding DNA: TGTGCCAGTAGTAAAGACAGGGACCGCACTGAAGCTTTCTTT.

The V and J genes are TRBV3-1 (or the pseudogene TRBV3-2) and TRBJ1-2, with TRBD1 as a possible D gene (6 bases). The CDR3 loop spans 14 amino acids. Trimming took 1 base from V and 2 from J, leaving 8 bases between them. From germline, CDR1 is LGHDT and CDR2 YNNKEL (reference sequence). The CDR3 bases are TGTGCCAGCAGCCAAGGGGGGGGCAACTATGGCTACACCTTC. This translates into CASSQGGGNYGYTF.

This clone was detected a few times. The DNA for the CDR3 is TGTGCCAGCAGCGCCGTGATGGGCGCTGAAGCTTTCTTT. It encodes CASSAVMGAEAFF. The V gene is TRBV11-3, the J gene TRBJ1-1; D gene unclear. CDR3 size: 13 residues. V was shortened by 5 bases and J by 6 bases, with 13 bases between the two germline ends. Germline values: CDR1 SGHNT, CDR2 YENEEA.

The CDR3 DNA reads as TGCGCCAGCAGTTTGGGGATCCATCAGCCCCAGCATTTT. It specifies CASSLGIHQPQHF. The chain combines TRBV10-2 with TRBJ1-5; D not resolved. V was pared by 5 bases and J by 5 bases, with 10 bases between. This CDR3 region has 13 residues. CDR1 is WSHSY and CDR2 is SAAADI in the germline V gene.

In this sample, this clone turned up once. V gene TRBV15 combines with J gene TRBJ2-6; D unresolved. V was clipped by 0 bases and J by 2 bases, with 8 bases between them. CDR3 length: 16 residues. From germline, CDR1 is LNHNV and CDR2 YYDKDF (reference sequence). CDR3 sequence reads: CATSRDMVTGANVLTF. As DNA, the CDR3 is TGTGCCACCAGCAGAGATATGGTGACTGGGGCCAACGTCCTGACTTTC.

CDR3: CASSFPAYSGANVLTF. The CDR3 DNA sequence: TGTGCCAGCAGCTTTCCGGCTTACTCTGGGGCCAACGTCCTGACTTTC. This chain links TRBV5-4 with TRBJ2-6; D is undetermined. Trimming cost V 2 bases and J 0 bases, with 9 bases left between them. This CDR3 has 16 residues. Per germline, CDR1 SGHNT and CDR2 YYREEE (reference sequence).

The chain joins TRBV6-5 to TRBJ2-5, with D perhaps TRBD2 (5 bases). Trimming took off 8 bases at V and 1 base at J, with 14 bases between the two ends. This CDR3 is 14 amino acids long. Germline V CDR1 and CDR2: MNHEY, SVGAGI. The CDR3 spells CASGRLGVQETQYF. CDR3 coding DNA: TGTGCCAGCGGACGGCTCGGGGTCCAAGAGACCCAGTACTTC.